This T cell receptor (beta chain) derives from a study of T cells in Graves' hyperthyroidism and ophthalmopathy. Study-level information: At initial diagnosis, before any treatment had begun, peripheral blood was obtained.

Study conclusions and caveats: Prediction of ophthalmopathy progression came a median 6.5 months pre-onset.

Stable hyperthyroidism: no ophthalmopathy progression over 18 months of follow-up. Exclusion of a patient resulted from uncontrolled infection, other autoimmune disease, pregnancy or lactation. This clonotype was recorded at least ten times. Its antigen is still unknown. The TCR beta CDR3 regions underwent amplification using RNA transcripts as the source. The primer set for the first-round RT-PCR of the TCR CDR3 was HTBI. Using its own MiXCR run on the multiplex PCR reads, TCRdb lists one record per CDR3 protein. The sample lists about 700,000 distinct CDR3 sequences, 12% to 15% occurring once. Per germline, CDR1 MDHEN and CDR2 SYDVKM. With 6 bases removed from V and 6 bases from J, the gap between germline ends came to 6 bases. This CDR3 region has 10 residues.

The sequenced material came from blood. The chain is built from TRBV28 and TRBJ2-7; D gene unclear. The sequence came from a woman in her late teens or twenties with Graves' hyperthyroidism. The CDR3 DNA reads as TGTGCCAGCAGCCGCACCGAGCAGTACTTC. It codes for CASSRTEQYF.